The next 5 T cell receptor beta chains were all read from a single sample in a study of cytomegalovirus exposure and HLA in healthy donors. PCR amplification relied on 60 Vbeta primers (plus 13 Jbeta primers). Data came from immunoSEQ multiplex PCR; TCRdb stores just in-frame clones and leaves some out. The data show about 42,000 clones, with 50% seen just once and 12% held by the top ten. Sample: PBMCs. The receptors were sampled from a human donor in good health.

This chain links TRBV6-5 with TRBJ2-7; D is perhaps TRBD2 (6 bases). CDR1 is MNHEY, CDR2 SVGAGI, per germline. Trimming pared 7 bases from V and 0 bases from J, leaving 13 bases between. The CDR3 loop spans 14 amino acids. CDR3 sequence reads: CASTGTFSSYEQYF. The DNA of the CDR3 is TGTGCCAGCACCGGGACTTTTAGCTCCTACGAGCAGTACTTC.

The J gene is TRBJ1-2, the V gene TRBV30, with D possibly TRBD1 on 5 matching bases. The CDR3 runs to 14 residues. Looked up from germline, CDR1 is GTSNPN and CDR2 is SVGIG (reference sequence). Trimming shortened V by 4 bases and J by 4 bases, and 16 bases separated the two germline ends. The CDR3 bases are TGTGCCTGGACCCTCCGGGAGGGGCTCTATGGCTACACCTTC. Its protein is CAWTLREGLYGYTF.

Here the CDR3 DNA reads TGTGCCAGCAGCCCCAGGGTATTCTACGAGCAGTACTTC. Translated, it gives CASSPRVFYEQYF. The V gene is TRBV7-2, the J gene TRBJ2-7, with a weak D call TRBD1 (5 bases). Germline CDR1 reads SGHTA; CDR2 reads FQGNSA. The V and J ends lost 5 bases and 3 bases respectively, with 11 bases between them. The CDR3 loop spans 13 amino acids.

This chain uses TRBV15 with TRBJ1-5; D call uncertain. Germline CDR1 reads LNHNV; CDR2 reads YYDKDF (reference sequence). CDR3 size: 16 residues. V was shortened by 5 bases and J by 0 bases, with 14 bases between the two germline ends. The DNA for the CDR3 is TGTGCCACCAGCGGGCCTAGCGGGAATAGCAATCAGCCCCAGCATTTT. Translated, it gives CATSGPSGNSNQPQHF. Supplemented by reference TRBV15 and TRBJ1-5, the full variable domain reads DAMVIQNPRYQVTQFGKPVTLSCSQTLNHNVMYWYQQKSSQAPKLLFHYYDKDFNNEADTPDNFQSRRPNTSFCFLDIRSPGLGDTAMYLCATSGPSGNSNQPQHFGDGTRLSIL.

This clone was counted a few times. The rearrangement uses TRBV9 and TRBJ2-5, with D perhaps TRBD2 (6 bases). Germline V lookup: CDR1 SGDLS, CDR2 YYNGEE. The CDR3 loop spans 15 amino acids. V was trimmed by 0 bases and J by 5 bases, leaving 14 bases between them. The CDR3 coding sequence is TGTGCCAGCAGCGTAGACGGCCAAGGGAGGGAGACCCAGTACTTC. This gives the protein CASSVDGQGRETQYF.